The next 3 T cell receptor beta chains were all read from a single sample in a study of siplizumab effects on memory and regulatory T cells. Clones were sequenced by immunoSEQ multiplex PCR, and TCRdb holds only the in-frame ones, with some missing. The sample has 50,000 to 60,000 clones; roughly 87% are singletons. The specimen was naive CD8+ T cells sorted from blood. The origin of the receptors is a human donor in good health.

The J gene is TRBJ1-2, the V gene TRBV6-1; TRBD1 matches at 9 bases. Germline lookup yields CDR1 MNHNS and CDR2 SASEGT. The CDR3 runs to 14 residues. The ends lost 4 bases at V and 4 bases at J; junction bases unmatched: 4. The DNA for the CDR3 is TGTGCCAGCAGTGCCGGGACAGGGACCTATGGCTACACCTTC. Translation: CASSAGTGTYGYTF.

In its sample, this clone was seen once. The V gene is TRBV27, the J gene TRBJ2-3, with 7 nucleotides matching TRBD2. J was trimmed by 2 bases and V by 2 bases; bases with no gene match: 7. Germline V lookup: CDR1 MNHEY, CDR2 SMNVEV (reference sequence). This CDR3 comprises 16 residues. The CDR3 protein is CASSLLASGYTDTQYF. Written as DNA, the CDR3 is TGTGCCAGCAGTTTACTGGCTAGCGGATACACAGATACGCAGTATTTT.

CDR3 bases: TGTGCCAGCAGCGAACAGGGTGCCTATGGCTACACCTTC. Its protein is CASSEQGAYGYTF. This chain links TRBV2 with TRBJ1-2; tentative D call: TRBD1 (6 bases). From germline, CDR1 is SNHLY and CDR2 FYNNEI. The CDR3 spans 13 residues. V shed 6 bases and J shed 4 bases, with 12 bases lying between them.